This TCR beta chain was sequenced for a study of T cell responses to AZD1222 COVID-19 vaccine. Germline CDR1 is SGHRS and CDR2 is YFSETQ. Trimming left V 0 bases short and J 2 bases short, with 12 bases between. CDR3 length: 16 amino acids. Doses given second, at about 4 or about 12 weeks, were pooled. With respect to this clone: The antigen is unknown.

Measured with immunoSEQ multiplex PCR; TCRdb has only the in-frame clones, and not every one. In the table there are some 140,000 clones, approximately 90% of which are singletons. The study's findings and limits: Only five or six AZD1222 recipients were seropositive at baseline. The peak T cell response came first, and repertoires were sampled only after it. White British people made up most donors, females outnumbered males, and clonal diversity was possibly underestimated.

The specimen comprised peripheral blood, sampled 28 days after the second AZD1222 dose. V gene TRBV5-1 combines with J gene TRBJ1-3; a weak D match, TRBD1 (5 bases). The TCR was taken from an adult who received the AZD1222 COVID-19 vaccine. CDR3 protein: CASSLALGVAGNTIYF. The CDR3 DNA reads TGCGCCAGCAGCTTGGCCCTGGGGGTGGCTGGAAACACCATATATTTT.